Only a few counts were recorded for the clone carrying this T cell receptor beta chain. What it recognizes is unknown. Sequenced material consisted of expressed TCRB transcripts (all of the isolated RNA was reverse transcribed). Method: immunoSEQ multiplex PCR; TCRdb's copy keeps in-frame clones and lacks some. Found here are about 180,000 clones, 6.5% to 9.5% of them singletons; the top ten hold approximately 1%. The data belong to a study of beta chain features in type 1 diabetes. Findings of the study overall: In these data, an HLA type influence on TCRB rearrangement remained unresolved. When Type 1 diabetes patients were examined, their TCRB CDR3s proved moderately but significantly shorter in all four CD4+ subsets. Patients and controls would be equally affected if PCR favored shorter templates.

One heparinised blood draw averaging approximately 0.11 L was given by each donor. Purities in excess of 95% were seen in all sorted populations. The CDR3 is 12 amino acids. The chain is built from TRBV21-1 and TRBJ2-1; the D call of TRBD2 is as the table states it, not checked on the DNA. TRBV21-1 is termed a pseudogene. This receptor was obtained from a woman aged 40 to 50 with type 1 diabetes. The specimen sequenced was central memory CD4+ T cells from blood. The CDR3 loop reads CASRKDTRPWFF. The DNA for the CDR3 is TGTGCCAGCAGAAAAGACACTAGACCCTGGTTCTTC.